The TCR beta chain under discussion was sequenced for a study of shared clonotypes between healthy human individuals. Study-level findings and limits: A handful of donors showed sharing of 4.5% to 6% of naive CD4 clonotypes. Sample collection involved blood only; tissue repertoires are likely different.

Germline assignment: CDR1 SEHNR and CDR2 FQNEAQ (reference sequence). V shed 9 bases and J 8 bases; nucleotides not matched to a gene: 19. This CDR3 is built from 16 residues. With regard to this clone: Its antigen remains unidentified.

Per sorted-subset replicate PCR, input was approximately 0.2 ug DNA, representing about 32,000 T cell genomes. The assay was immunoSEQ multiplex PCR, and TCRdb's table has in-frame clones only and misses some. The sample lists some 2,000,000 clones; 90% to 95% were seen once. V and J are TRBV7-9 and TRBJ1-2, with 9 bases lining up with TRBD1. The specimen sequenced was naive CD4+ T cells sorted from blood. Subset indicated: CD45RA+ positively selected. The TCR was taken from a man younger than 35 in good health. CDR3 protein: CASATGSTGGVWGYTF. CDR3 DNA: TGTGCCAGTGCTACCGGATCAACAGGGGGCGTGTGGGGCTACACCTTC.